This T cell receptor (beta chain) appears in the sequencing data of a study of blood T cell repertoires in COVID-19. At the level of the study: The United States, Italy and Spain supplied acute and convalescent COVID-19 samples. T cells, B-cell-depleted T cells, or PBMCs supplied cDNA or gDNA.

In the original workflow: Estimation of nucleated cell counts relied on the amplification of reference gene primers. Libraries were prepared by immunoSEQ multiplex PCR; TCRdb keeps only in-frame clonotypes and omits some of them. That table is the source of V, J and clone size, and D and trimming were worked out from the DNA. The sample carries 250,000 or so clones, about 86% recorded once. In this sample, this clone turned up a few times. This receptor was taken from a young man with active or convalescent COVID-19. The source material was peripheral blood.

CDR3 DNA: TGTGCCAGCAGCTTAGTAACGGGACAGGACACAGATACGCAGTATTTT. Translated: CASSLVTGQDTDTQYF. The chain couples TRBV7-8 to TRBJ2-3; 8 nucleotides match TRBD1. The V gene's germline CDR1 is SGHVS and CDR2 FQNEAQ. With 1 base clipped from V and 2 bases from J, the junction kept 5 bases outside the gene matches. The CDR3 extends over 16 amino acids.